The 23 T cell receptor beta chains below were found in one sample sequenced in a study of T-cell reconstitution after alpha-beta-depleted transplantation in children. Unique molecular identifiers featured in how the TCRbeta library was prepared. TCRdb passed the PCR reads through MiXCR, listing each CDR3 protein once. The sample yields some 200,000 distinct CDR3 sequences, roughly a tenth seen once. Material: PBMCs, obtained before TCRalphabeta/CD19-depleted stem cell transplant. These receptors were collected from a child under two years old with acute myeloid leukemia, due to receive a stem cell transplant.

At least ten counts were recorded for this clonotype. This rearrangement joins TRBV7-6 to TRBJ2-1; 8 bases match TRBD1. With 5 bases clipped from V and 2 bases from J, the junction kept 5 bases outside the gene matches. Germline V gives CDR1 SGHVS, CDR2 FNYEAQ. The CDR3 runs 15 residues. Here the CDR3 reads CASSPGTGPYNEQFF. Here the CDR3 DNA reads TGTGCCAGCAGCCCCGGGACAGGTCCCTACAATGAGCAGTTCTTC.

This clonotype was counted between two and nine times. The chain links TRBV7-2 to TRBJ1-2, with a tentative D call TRBD1 (5 bases). The CDR3 sequence is 15 residues long. The germline V gene encodes CDR1 SGHTA and CDR2 FQGNSA. Between the trimmed V and J ends, which lost 5 bases and 2 bases, there was a span of 15 bases. CDR3 DNA sequence: TGTGCCAGCAGCCCCCGGACAAATCGAAACTATGGCTACACCTTC. Translated: CASSPRTNRNYGYTF.

The table lists this clonotype with a few counts. This chain connects TRBV6-1 to TRBJ1-6; the D gene is possibly TRBD1 (5 bases). V was clipped by 6 bases and J by 9 bases, with 12 bases between them. Germline V gene data show CDR1 as MNHNS and CDR2 as SASEGT. The CDR3 totals 13 residues. This CDR3 is CASRTRVASPLHF. The DNA of the CDR3 is TGTGCCAGCAGGACCAGGGTGGCTTCACCCCTCCACTTT.

The chain joins TRBV20-1 to TRBJ2-7, with 9 bases fitting TRBD2. CDR3 length: 14 residues. J lost 4 bases, V lost 6 bases, and 10 bases had no gene match. Germline V gene sequence: CDR1 DFQATT, CDR2 SNEGSKA (reference sequence). CDR3 DNA sequence: TGCAGTGCAGCCTTAGCGGGAGAAGTATACGAGCAGTACTTC. It is translated as CSAALAGEVYEQYF.

In its sample, this clonotype was seen many times. CDR3 residues: CSASWRVTGELFF. CDR3 in DNA: TGCAGTGCTTCGTGGAGGGTGACCGGGGAGCTGTTTTTT. V and J are TRBV20-1 and TRBJ2-2; the D gene is possibly TRBD2 (6 bases). The CDR3 has 13 amino acids. V gave up 5 bases and J gave up 5 bases, with 12 bases separating them. Germline CDR1 DFQATT, CDR2 SNEGSKA (reference sequence).

This clonotype was recorded at least ten times. The CDR3 DNA reads as TGTGCCAGCCGTTCGGTTGAAGGCTACACCTTC. It encodes CASRSVEGYTF. The genes are TRBV12-3 or TRBV12-4 and TRBJ1-2; D gene unclear. Trimming removed 8 bases at V and 8 bases at J, with 12 bases between. CDR3 length: 11 amino acids.

This clonotype was observed at least ten times. V and J are TRBV18 and TRBJ1-2, with D unclear. Germline V gene sequence: CDR1 KGHSH, CDR2 LQKENI. The CDR3 runs 13 residues. The V end lost 3 bases, the J end lost 6 bases, and 11 bases lay between the germline ends. In DNA form, the CDR3 reads TGTGCCAGCTCACCCGTACTCTATGATGGCTACACCTTC. Its translation is CASSPVLYDGYTF.

This clonotype has a count of ten or more. The chain couples TRBV5-5 to TRBJ2-3, with a possible D match to TRBD2 (6 bases). CDR3 length: 16 amino acids. Germline V gene sequence: CDR1 SGHKS, CDR2 YYEKEE (reference sequence). V was shortened by 0 bases and J by 1 base, with 12 bases between the two germline ends. CDR3 coding DNA: TGTGCCAGCAGCTTGGTACCCGGCGGGGGCACAGATACGCAGTATTTT. Its translation is CASSLVPGGGTDTQYF.

Ten or more counts support this clonotype. This chain links TRBV20-1 with TRBJ2-7; the D call may be TRBD1 or TRBD2 (6 bases each). Deletions cut 5 bases from V and 1 base from J, with 15 bases between. CDR1 DFQATT and CDR2 SNEGSKA come from the germline V gene (reference sequence). The CDR3 runs to 14 residues. The CDR3 region has the DNA TGCAGTGCTGGGGGGCCGTTGGGTTCCTACGAGCAGTACTTC. Encoded protein: CSAGGPLGSYEQYF.

This clonotype was recorded many times. The gene calls are TRBV5-1 and TRBJ1-1, with TRBD1 as a possible D gene (6 bases). The CDR3 is 17 residues long. Germline V CDR1 and CDR2: SGHRS, YFSETQ. The V gene lost 2 bases and the J gene lost 4 bases, with 21 bases spanning the gap. CDR3 amino acids: CASSFTGTSDSGTEAFF. In DNA, the CDR3 is TGCGCCAGCAGCTTTACAGGGACTAGCGACTCGGGCACTGAAGCTTTCTTT.

This clonotype was counted many times. This chain uses TRBV5-4 with TRBJ2-4; D unclear. Germline V lookup: CDR1 SGHNT, CDR2 YYREEE (reference sequence). Trimming took off 0 bases at V and 1 base at J, with 5 bases between the two ends. CDR3 length: 14 residues. CDR3 bases: TGTGCCAGCAGCTTGGTGGGTGCCAAAAACATTCAGTACTTC. Its translation is CASSLVGAKNIQYF.

This clonotype was counted at least ten times. This chain links TRBV20-1 with TRBJ2-1; 9 bases fit TRBD1. The CDR3 spans 14 residues. V shed 2 bases and J 8 bases; nucleotides not matched to a gene: 7. CDR1 DFQATT and CDR2 SNEGSKA come from the germline V gene (reference sequence). DNA for the CDR3: TGCAGTGCTAGACCGGGACAGGGTATGGATGAGCAGTTCTTC. It specifies CSARPGQGMDEQFF.

This clonotype occurred many times. This chain uses TRBV12-3 or TRBV12-4 with TRBJ2-7, with unresolved D. V lost 5 bases to trimming and J lost 3 bases, with 14 bases between them. The CDR3 extends over 14 amino acids. CDR3 bases: TGTGCCAGCAGTCCTGGTGCGCCACACTACGAGCAGTACTTC. Its translation: CASSPGAPHYEQYF.

This clonotype was detected ten times or more. The rearrangement links TRBV20-1 to TRBJ1-5; tentative D call: TRBD1 (5 bases). The CDR3 totals 14 residues. Trimming removed 3 bases at V and 0 bases at J, with 9 bases between. CDR1 and CDR2 from the germline V gene are DFQATT and SNEGSKA (reference sequence). The DNA of the CDR3 is TGCAGTGCTAGGGGACCTTATAGCAATCAGCCCCAGCATTTT. The encoded protein is CSARGPYSNQPQHF.

The table lists this clonotype with a few counts. The chain employs TRBV28 and TRBJ1-1; 8 nucleotides agree with TRBD1. V was pared by 2 bases and J by 8 bases, with 10 bases of the junction left unmatched. This CDR3 contains 15 residues. The germline V gene has CDR1 MDHEN and CDR2 SYDVKM. CDR3 sequence reads: CASSLLQGDDPEAFF. CDR3 nucleotide sequence: TGTGCCAGCAGTTTACTACAGGGGGATGACCCCGAAGCTTTCTTT.

This clonotype was counted many times. The chain joins TRBV6-2 or TRBV6-3 to TRBJ2-1, with TRBD2 matching over 10 bases. J lost 4 bases, V lost 5 bases, and 2 bases had no gene match. The CDR3 is made up of 14 amino acids. Germline CDR1 and CDR2: MNHEY and SVGEGT. CDR3 in amino acids: CASSIAGGYNEQFF. In DNA form, the CDR3 reads TGTGCCAGCAGTATAGCGGGAGGTTACAATGAGCAGTTCTTC.

The table lists this clonotype with many counts. The chain uses TRBV20-1 and TRBJ2-7; D unclear. Trimming removed 0 bases from V and 3 bases from J, with 6 bases in between. The CDR3 length is 12 residues. The V gene's germline CDR1 is DFQATT and CDR2 SNEGSKA (reference sequence). The CDR3 DNA reads TGCAGTGCTAGAGAGGTTGGCTACGAGCAGTACTTC. Its translation is CSAREVGYEQYF.

This clonotype was counted only a few times. This rearrangement joins TRBV6-1 to TRBJ1-1; no reliable D call. V shed 5 bases and J shed 4 bases, with 14 bases lying between them. The CDR3 extends over 14 amino acids. The V gene's germline CDR1 is MNHNS and CDR2 SASEGT. The CDR3 reads CASSPRVGITEAFF. DNA of the CDR3: TGTGCCAGCAGTCCCCGTGTGGGTATCACTGAAGCTTTCTTT.

In its sample, this clonotype was seen many times. The J gene is TRBJ2-5, the V gene TRBV5-1; no definite D call. The CDR3 has 12 amino acids. Germline V gene data show CDR1 as SGHRS and CDR2 as YFSETQ. With 4 bases removed from V and 2 bases from J, the gap between germline ends came to 6 bases. Here the CDR3 reads CASSISQETQYF. Here the CDR3 DNA reads TGCGCCAGCAGCATATCTCAAGAGACCCAGTACTTC.

This clonotype was counted ten times or more. V usage is TRBV5-1 and J usage is TRBJ2-3; TRBD2 might be the D (6 bases). The CDR3 totals 16 residues. In germline, CDR1 is SGHRS, CDR2 YFSETQ. V was clipped by 0 bases and J by 0 bases, with 11 bases between them. The CDR3 region has the DNA TGCGCCAGCAGCTTGGGACCCGGGACTAGCACAGATACGCAGTATTTT. Translated: CASSLGPGTSTDTQYF.

This clonotype has a count of ten or more. The V and J genes are TRBV9 and TRBJ2-1, with D perhaps TRBD2 (5 bases). The CDR3 contains 16 residues. Germline CDR1 is SGDLS and CDR2 is YYNGEE. V lost 5 bases and J lost 0, with 15 bases in between. In DNA, the CDR3 is TGTGCCAGCAGGCCCGCGACTGGGAGCTCCTACAATGAGCAGTTCTTC. Amino acids: CASRPATGSSYNEQFF. Full variable domain (rest looked up from reference TRBV9 and TRBJ2-1): DSGVTQTPKHLITATGQRVTLRCSPRSGDLSVYWYQQSLDQGLQFLIQYYNGEERAKGNILERFSAQQFPDLHSELNLSSLELGDSALYFCASRPATGSSYNEQFFGPGTRLTVL.

This clonotype was seen repeatedly, ten times or more. This rearrangement joins TRBV20-1 to TRBJ2-7, with no clear D. The V and J ends lost 4 bases and 0 bases respectively, with 10 bases between them. This CDR3 region has 13 residues. Germline values: CDR1 DFQATT, CDR2 SNEGSKA (reference sequence). The CDR3 protein is CSATETVSYEQYF. CDR3 coding DNA: TGCAGTGCTACCGAGACGGTCTCCTACGAGCAGTACTTC.

This clonotype has a count of ten or more. This chain uses TRBV28 with TRBJ2-7; D possibly corresponds to TRBD1 (5 bases). Per the germline V gene, CDR1 is MDHEN and CDR2 is SYDVKM. The ends were cut back, 5 bases at V and 3 bases at J, with 17 bases in the middle. The CDR3 contains 15 residues. The CDR3 spells CASSPPGSGIYEQYF. The CDR3 DNA reads as TGTGCCAGCAGTCCCCCCGGATCAGGGATCTACGAGCAGTACTTC.